The clone carrying this T cell receptor beta chain was seen only a few times. Antigen unknown. A junction end diverges from the germline sequence, so it may reflect a read error. This specimen belongs to a study of T cells after yellow fever vaccination. TCRdb analysed the 5' RACE reads with MiXCR anew, one entry per CDR3 protein. The sample holds roughly 400,000 distinct CDR3 sequences, about 19% seen once. Broader study findings: Peak timing came faster in the weaker secondary response, day 5 versus 15. Most primary-vaccination clones recurred post-booster (around 97% CD4, just over 85% CD8).

In germline, CDR1 is MGHDK, CDR2 SYGVNS. This CDR3 has 14 amino acids. V usage is TRBV25-1 and J usage is TRBJ2-5; 8 bases match TRBD1. Sequences were derived from PBMCs, sampled before the yellow fever booster vaccination. The sequence derives from a man between 18 and 29 years old who received the YFV17D yellow fever vaccine. CDR3 in amino acids: CASGEPGGVETQYF. The CDR3 DNA follows: TGTGCCAGCGGTGAACCAGGGGGCGTGGAGACCCAGTACTTC.